These T cell receptor beta chains were read from a single sample in a study of blood T cell repertoires in COVID-19. The repertoire was sequenced with immunoSEQ multiplex PCR; TCRdb's copy has only in-frame clones and lacks some. The sample yields over 100,000 clones, around 89% seen once. Specimen: peripheral blood. The receptors derive from a man in his 60s with COVID-19, enrolled during active disease. Both conserved end residues are part of each CDR3. Each record gives: V gene, D gene, J gene, CDR3 protein. The D gene is left open where the match is weak.

>TRBV11-2|NA|TRBJ2-1
CASSLGWGLVRNEQFF
>TRBV10-3|NA|TRBJ1-1
CAISEAGDYTEAFF
>TRBV5-1|NA|TRBJ2-7
CASSRGGGGSYEQYF
>TRBV6-8|NA|TRBJ2-7
CASSYPSGVEQYF
>TRBV9|TRBD1|TRBJ1-2
CASSATDRDYGYTF
>TRBV3-1/TRBV3-2|NA|TRBJ1-5
CASSLGPGQPQHF
>TRBV29-1|NA|TRBJ1-1
CSVVPLDRLNTEAFF
>TRBV18|NA|TRBJ1-4
CASSPSTVNEKLFF
>TRBV29-1|NA|TRBJ2-2
CSVGGLAPGELFF
>TRBV2|NA|TRBJ1-5
CASSSGGAYSNQPQHF
>TRBV6-5|TRBD1|TRBJ1-2
CASSLQTGANYGYTF
>TRBV12-5|NA|TRBJ1-5
CASGLVLGGTDRQHF
>TRBV19|TRBD1|TRBJ1-4
CASSIVGQTFATNEKLFF
>TRBV2|TRBD2|TRBJ2-3
CARSQVSGDSDTQYF
>TRBV7-2|NA|TRBJ2-5
CASSFQLQETQYF
>TRBV6-5|NA|TRBJ1-1
CASRTIRDTEAFF
>TRBV5-1|NA|TRBJ1-1
CASNGGTANTEAFF
>TRBV4-2|NA|TRBJ1-2
CASSQAWTVSYGYTF
>TRBV5-1|NA|TRBJ1-6
CASSFGRGVESYNSPLHF
>TRBV6-6|TRBD2|TRBJ2-5
CASSYRRGGEETQYF
>TRBV9|NA|TRBJ2-3
CASSGIGATDTQYF
>TRBV30|TRBD2|TRBJ2-4
CAWSGEGLAKNIQYF
>TRBV14|TRBD1|TRBJ1-2
CASSRDRGYGYTF
>TRBV19|TRBD1|TRBJ1-2
CASSPQTGGSYGYTF
>TRBV9|NA|TRBJ2-2
CASSQGFTGELFF
>TRBV5-6|NA|TRBJ1-4
CASSKGVIRDPEKLFF
>TRBV5-8|TRBD1|TRBJ1-5
CASSVRSGGTVSNQPQHF
>TRBV30|NA|TRBJ2-6
CAWSTRGSGANVLTF
>TRBV7-9|TRBD1|TRBJ1-1
CASSLAGQGGPNTEAFF
>TRBV9|TRBD1|TRBJ1-2
CASSGGVGQVSGKGYGYTF
>TRBV3-1/TRBV3-2|TRBD1|TRBJ1-2
CASSPRTGEIDGYTF
>TRBV10-3|TRBD1|TRBJ2-7
CAISGDRGRDEQYF
>TRBV6-1|NA|TRBJ1-2
CASSEAYPSYGYTF
>TRBV9|TRBD1|TRBJ1-2
CASSDTGASGYTF